The clone carrying this TCR beta chain was detected only a few times. Its antigen remains unidentified. Expressed TCRB transcripts were sequenced because the isolated RNA had all been reverse transcribed beforehand. Assay used: immunoSEQ multiplex PCR; TCRdb lists only in-frame clones, some missing. The data contain under 900,000 clones, under 20% of them singletons. The germline CDR1 and CDR2 sequences are LGHNA and YSLEER. CDR3 length: 16 residues. The V end lost 0 bases, the J end lost 4 bases, and 15 bases lay between the germline ends. This record belongs to a study of beta chain features in type 1 diabetes. General study points: Across patients, naive, central memory and Treg TCRB repertoires exhibited apparently greater similarity than was observed across healthy donors.

Via CD45RO/CCR7/CD25/CD127/CD95/CD27, cells of the CD4+ naive, central memory, regulatory and stem cell-like memory subsets were sorted. All of the sorted populations showed purity greater than 95%. This TCR derives from a woman between 18 and 30 years old in good health. The specimen sequenced was naive CD4+ T cells from blood. The chain uses TRBV4-3 and TRBJ1-2; D possibly corresponds to TRBD1 (5 bases). In DNA, the CDR3 is TGCGCCAGCAGCCAAGACCCCGTGGAGGGGACCTATGGCTACACCTTC. It is translated as CASSQDPVEGTYGYTF.